This is a list of T cell receptor beta chains from one sample in a study of OX40 agonist ivuxolimab in advanced cancers. Measured with immunoSEQ multiplex PCR; TCRdb has only the in-frame clones, and not every one. The data show about 28,000 clones, more than 85% seen once. Sequencing used CD4+ or CD8+ T cells sorted from blood, obtained in a trial of the OX40 agonist ivuxolimab. The receptor set was obtained from an adult with an advanced solid tumor such as melanoma, head and neck, liver or kidney cancer. CDR3s include the opening cysteine and the closing phenylalanine or tryptophan. The size field is filled for only some rows; it gives once, few, many or a size class.

clone_size j_call v_call cdr3_aa
- TRBJ2-5 TRBV9 CASSNSWETQYF
few TRBJ2-3 TRBV19 CASTTGQGTDTQYF
- TRBJ2-7 TRBV5-5 CASSLGLNHEQYF
once TRBJ2-7 TRBV9 CASSVDWGTYEQYF
- TRBJ2-7 TRBV7-8 CASSLSDPSYEQYF
- TRBJ2-7 TRBV2 CASSGRGRWEQYF
few TRBJ2-1 TRBV6-5 CASSYQTGGVINEQFF
- TRBJ2-5 TRBV7-9 CASSLALSDRGSETQYF
- TRBJ2-7 TRBV27 CASSLQGGSAYF
- TRBJ1-1 TRBV4-1 CASSQHTGGTEAFF
- TRBJ2-1 TRBV7-9 CASSLAGTGSSYNEQFF
- TRBJ2-7 TRBV28 CASSLVVRENANF
- TRBJ2-3 TRBV7-3 CASSLTFSTADTQYF
- TRBJ2-4 TRBV4-1 CASSFRDLAKNIQYF
- TRBJ2-7 TRBV27 CASSLGTGASYEQYF
few TRBJ2-7 TRBV5-4 CASSLDPRVNSYEQYF
- TRBJ1-6 TRBV7-9 CASSLTTGGATGTTLHF
- TRBJ2-7 TRBV15 CATSRRLAGVGDEQYF
once TRBJ2-7 TRBV4-3 CASSQDEREYDEQYF
- TRBJ2-7 TRBV4-3 CASSQETGVVVYEQYF
once TRBJ2-2 TRBV19 CASRLTGSTGELFF
- TRBJ2-7 TRBV29-1 CSASGTSGFEQYF
- TRBJ1-2 TRBV27 CASSLRPTGSPNYGYTF
once TRBJ2-2 TRBV6-1 CASRLQRENTGELFF
- TRBJ2-3 TRBV6-6 CASRPTEGPHTDTQYF
- TRBJ2-7 TRBV7-2 CASSFTGLQYEQYF
few TRBJ2-1 TRBV19 CASSLGLAGNEQFF
- TRBJ1-5 TRBV12-5 CASGSTGGVGNQPQHF
- TRBJ2-7 TRBV27 CASSSDTYEQYF
- TRBJ2-7 TRBV7-8 CASSPSARGTYEQYF
- TRBJ1-2 TRBV25-1 CASSEWGLNYGYTF
- TRBJ2-1 TRBV21-1 CASRKGTSGTSYNEQFF
- TRBJ2-7 TRBV11-1 CASSLGQIYEQYF
- TRBJ2-1 TRBV28 CASSLAWGQGAGNEQFF
- TRBJ1-3 TRBV27 CASSSGSSGNTIYF
once TRBJ2-5 TRBV7-2 CASSYAGGVETQYF
- TRBJ2-7 TRBV27 CASSLPGSDEQYF
- TRBJ1-1 TRBV27 CASRFTGANTEAFF
- TRBJ2-1 TRBV5-1 CASSPEVSGRHNEQFF
- TRBJ2-5 TRBV28 CASSLAGTNQETQYF
- TRBJ2-7 TRBV9 CASSPPGTGVEQYF
- TRBJ2-5 TRBV5-1 CASSLWTGQQETQYF
- TRBJ1-2 TRBV4-1 CASSQDGPAHGYTF
- TRBJ1-2 TRBV29-1 CSVEDRGFGYTF
- TRBJ1-1 TRBV2 CASSEPGGTEAFF
- TRBJ1-5 TRBV28 CASSLMGGGWDQPQHF
few TRBJ2-5 TRBV4-1 CASSQLLVQTQYF
once TRBJ2-2 TRBV13 CASSLLVGDSPTGELFF
- TRBJ2-3 TRBV6-1 CASSEVPGRKAPTDTQYF
once TRBJ1-2 TRBV18 CASSPPGQGNYGYTF
- TRBJ2-5 TRBV5-1 CASSSGSGRDQETQYF
- TRBJ2-2 TRBV9 CASSPRGELSTGELFF
- TRBJ1-2 TRBV6-5 CATQEMGATGYTF
- TRBJ2-1 TRBV6-5 CASSQLRQWNEQFF
once TRBJ2-7 TRBV10-3 CAISEANSGTALYEQYF
- TRBJ1-5 TRBV29-1 CSVELGFGQPQHF